This entry lists 24 T cell receptor beta chains sequenced from one sample in a study of T cells after posttransplantation cyclophosphamide. Sequenced by immunoSEQ multiplex PCR; TCRdb stores in-frame clones only, minus some. The profile covers more than 4,000 clones, with 77% appearing a single time and 35% to 50% taken by the ten largest. Cyclophosphamide on days +3 and +4 followed busulfan-fludarabine conditioning and a marrow graft. The specimen was PBMCs, collected 29 days after a stem cell transplant with posttransplant cyclophosphamide. Source of these receptors: a male patient between 45 and 60 years old who received an allogeneic stem cell transplant from an unrelated donor, was CMV-positive, and had acute GVHD only. The T cells may come from the graft donor.

The V gene is TRBV7-3, the J gene TRBJ1-5, with 7 positions matching TRBD1. The germline gives CDR1 SGHTA, CDR2 FQGTGA. This CDR3 is 19 amino acids long. J lost 4 bases, V lost 0 bases, and 15 bases had no gene match. The CDR3 DNA reads as TGTGCCAGCAGCTTAACCGGGCGACAGGGCCGTTTCGGGAATCAGCCCCAGCATTTT. Translating gives CASSLTGRQGRFGNQPQHF.

V is TRBV14 and J is TRBJ2-7; the match to TRBD2 covers 8 bases. The V gene end was trimmed by 0 bases and the J gene end by 3 bases; junction bases not matched to a gene: 4. The CDR3 totals 15 residues. CDR1 and CDR2 (germline): SGHDN, FVKESK. The CDR3 DNA is TGTGCCAGCAGCCAAGAAACTAGCGGCCTCTACGAGCAGTACTTC. It is translated as CASSQETSGLYEQYF.

The rearrangement links TRBV4-2 to TRBJ1-5, with TRBD1 matching 7 bases. The CDR3 consists of 14 residues. CDR1 is LGHNA and CDR2 is YNFKEQ in the germline V gene. The trim removed 4 bases at V and 3 bases at J, leaving 3 bases unmatched. CDR3 sequence reads: CASSRDRDNQPQHF. The CDR3 DNA follows: TGTGCCAGCAGCCGAGACAGGGACAATCAGCCCCAGCATTTT.

Points on this clone: A far larger clone lies a single base away; this is likely a read error. This CDR3 fails to terminate in the conserved phenylalanine or tryptophan, so it likely reflects a read error. V and J are TRBV9 and TRBJ1-4; D ambiguous. The germline V gene has CDR1 SGDLS and CDR2 YYNGEE. Trimming took off 4 bases at V and 7 bases at J, with 20 bases between the two ends. This CDR3 has 16 residues. CDR3 region: CASSPPPSGRGEKLFY. The CDR3 nucleotides read TGTGCCAGCAGCCCCCCCCCGAGTGGCCGCGGTGAAAAACTGTTTTAT.

The gene calls are TRBV13 and TRBJ2-7; 8 bases fit TRBD2. Germline CDR1 PRHDT, CDR2 FYEKMQ (reference sequence). This CDR3 has 16 residues. V shed 4 bases, J shed 1 base, and the junction held 9 bases outside the gene matches. The CDR3 is CASSSTGREGSYEQYF. The DNA for the CDR3 is TGTGCCAGCAGCTCCACCGGGAGGGAGGGGTCCTACGAGCAGTACTTC.

This sequence joins TRBV9 and TRBJ1-2; 8 bases map to TRBD1. The germline V gene encodes CDR1 SGDLS and CDR2 YYNGEE. The CDR3 consists of 13 residues. V was clipped by 2 bases and J by 5 bases; unmatched bases: 2. The CDR3 coding sequence is TGTGCCAGCAGCGTGGGACAGGATTATGGCTACACCTTC. Its translation: CASSVGQDYGYTF.

V and J are TRBV15 and TRBJ1-2; 7 bases match TRBD1. V was pared by 0 bases and J by 12 bases, with 7 bases of the junction left unmatched. Germline CDR1 LNHNV, CDR2 YYDKDF (reference sequence). The CDR3 length is 13 residues. The CDR3 DNA reads as TGTGCCACCAGCAGAGATCGACAGGGTGGACACACCTTC. Amino acids: CATSRDRQGGHTF.

This clone was seen more than once but under ten times. This chain uses TRBV6-5 with TRBJ1-1; D not resolved. CDR3 length: 13 amino acids. Germline CDR1 MNHEY, CDR2 SVGAGI. Between the trimmed V and J ends, which lost 2 bases and 1 base, there was a span of 5 bases. This CDR3 reads CASSYGRNTEAFF. The CDR3 region has the DNA TGTGCCAGCAGTTACGGCAGGAACACTGAAGCTTTCTTT.

The chain combines TRBV7-9 with TRBJ1-4; 7 bases align to TRBD1. CDR1 SEHNR and CDR2 FQNEAQ come from the germline V gene (reference sequence). CDR3 size: 15 residues. V shed 5 bases, J shed 4 bases, and the junction held 7 bases outside the gene matches. This CDR3 is CASSPQGQVNEKLFF. Written as DNA, the CDR3 is TGTGCCAGCAGCCCCCAAGGACAGGTTAATGAAAAACTGTTTTTT.

The genes are TRBV5-4 and TRBJ2-1; D unresolved. The CDR3 covers 15 residues. CDR1 and CDR2 (germline): SGHNT, YYREEE (reference sequence). Trimming took off 0 bases at V and 5 bases at J, with 12 bases between the two ends. The CDR3 nucleotides read TGTGCCAGCAGCTTGGTAACTACAAGAGACAATGAGCAGTTCTTC. This translates into CASSLVTTRDNEQFF.

The genes are TRBV19 and TRBJ2-6; no clear D gene. Trimming took off 3 bases at V and 4 bases at J, with 16 bases between the two ends. This CDR3 region has 17 residues. The germline V gene has CDR1 LNHDA and CDR2 SQIVND (reference sequence). CDR3 region: CASSIPRGRLGANVLTF. The CDR3 DNA reads TGTGCCAGTAGTATCCCCAGAGGCAGATTGGGGGCCAACGTCCTGACTTTC.

The chain links TRBV5-1 to TRBJ2-2, with 8 bases identical to TRBD1. The germline gives CDR1 SGHRS, CDR2 YFSETQ. The CDR3 covers 17 residues. With 6 bases clipped from V and 2 bases from J, the junction kept 12 bases outside the gene matches. The CDR3 spells CASKGQGAPLNTGELFF. CDR3 in DNA: TGCGCCAGCAAAGGCCAGGGGGCCCCCCTTAACACCGGGGAGCTGTTTTTT.

The chain combines TRBV4-3 with TRBJ2-5; TRBD2 aligns across 8 bases. CDR3 length equals 14 residues. V shed 4 bases and J 5 bases; nucleotides not matched to a gene: 6. In germline, CDR1 is LGHNA, CDR2 YSLEER. The DNA of the CDR3 is TGCGCCAGCAGCCTTCGGGGGGGCGGTGAGACCCAGTACTTC. This codes for CASSLRGGGETQYF.

This rearrangement joins TRBV28 to TRBJ2-5, with 9 nucleotides matching TRBD1. J lost 5 bases, V lost 10 bases, and 17 bases had no gene match. CDR1 and CDR2 from the germline V gene are MDHEN and SYDVKM. The CDR3 has 16 amino acids. For the CDR3, the DNA is TGTGCCACTAATTCCGGGACAGGGTTCTTATGGGAGACCCAGTACTTC. Its protein product is CATNSGTGFLWETQYF.

The CDR3 region is CASSLSRRWYEQYF. The CDR3 coding sequence is TGTGCCAGCAGCTTGAGCCGGAGGTGGTACGAGCAGTACTTC. V and J are TRBV5-4 and TRBJ2-7; D possibly corresponds to TRBD2 (5 bases). The CDR3 contains 14 residues. V dropped 1 base and J dropped 4 bases, with 12 bases sitting between them. The V gene's germline CDR1 is SGHNT and CDR2 YYREEE (reference sequence). The whole variable domain, remainder taken from reference TRBV5-4 and TRBJ2-7, is ETGVTQSPTHLIKTRGQQVTLRCSSQSGHNTVSWYQQALGQGPQFIFQYYREEENGRGNFPPRFSGLQFPNYSSELNVNALELDDSALYLCASSLSRRWYEQYFGPGTRLTVT.

This sequence joins TRBV7-2 and TRBJ1-1, with D possibly TRBD1 on 5 matching bases. The CDR3 has 15 amino acids. CDR1 is SGHTA and CDR2 is FQGNSA in the germline V gene. Trimming shortened V by 2 bases and J by 2 bases, and 12 bases separated the two germline ends. CDR3 sequence reads: CASSLQGKGNTEAFF. DNA of the CDR3: TGTGCCAGCAGCTTACAGGGAAAGGGTAACACTGAAGCTTTCTTT.

This clone was observed a handful of times. For the CDR3, the DNA is TGTGCCAGCAGCTTCACTAGCGGGCGGACCCTACAAGAGACCCAGTACTTC. Its protein is CASSFTSGRTLQETQYF. V gene TRBV7-8 combines with J gene TRBJ2-5; TRBD2 matches 9 bases. CDR1 is SGHVS, CDR2 FQNEAQ, per germline. Trimming took 3 bases from V and 2 from J; bases not matched to a gene: 10. This CDR3 is built from 17 residues.

In this sample, this clone turned up once. The genes are TRBV20-1 and TRBJ2-1; tentative D call: TRBD2 (5 bases). CDR3 size: 11 residues. Germline values: CDR1 DFQATT, CDR2 SNEGSKA (reference sequence). Trimming took 5 bases from V and 3 from J, leaving 5 bases between them. CDR3 DNA sequence: TGCAGTGCTGGGAGCTACAATGAGCAGTTCTTC. Amino acid sequence: CSAGSYNEQFF.

This chain uses TRBV28 with TRBJ2-3; tentative D call: TRBD2 (6 bases). The CDR3 consists of 14 residues. Germline CDR1 reads MDHEN; CDR2 reads SYDVKM. V was shortened by 4 bases and J by 2 bases, with 10 bases between the two germline ends. The CDR3 DNA sequence: TGTGCCAGCAGTTCCGGGACTCTCACAGATACGCAGTATTTT. Translating gives CASSSGTLTDTQYF. The entire variable domain, with the rest obtained from reference TRBV28 and TRBJ2-3, is as follows: DVKVTQSSRYLVKRTGEKVFLECVQDMDHENMFWYRQDPGLGLRLIYFSYDVKMKEKGDIPEGYSVSREKKERFSLILESASTNQTSMYLCASSSGTLTDTQYFGPGTRLTVL.

This clone was found a few times. The V gene is TRBV27, the J gene TRBJ2-3, with unresolved D. The length of the CDR3 is 13 residues. The germline V gene has CDR1 MNHEY and CDR2 SMNVEV (reference sequence). V dropped 6 bases and J dropped 2 bases, with 9 bases sitting between them. The CDR3 here is CASRNELTDTQYF. The CDR3 region has the DNA TGTGCCAGCAGGAACGAACTCACAGATACGCAGTATTTT.

The J gene is TRBJ2-7, the V gene TRBV5-1; 12 positions agree with TRBD2. The CDR3 contains 15 residues. CDR1 SGHRS and CDR2 YFSETQ come from the germline V gene. The J segment lost 4 bases and the V segment lost 4 bases, leaving 6 bases of the junction unmatched. CDR3: CASSRTSGIEYEQYF. The CDR3 nucleotides read TGCGCCAGCAGCCGGACTAGCGGGATAGAATACGAGCAGTACTTC.

The gene calls are TRBV7-3 and TRBJ1-1; D possibly corresponds to TRBD1 (6 bases). The CDR3 runs to 15 residues. V was cut by 5 bases and J by 3 bases, with 16 bases left in between. Germline lookup yields CDR1 SGHTA and CDR2 FQGTGA. CDR3 DNA: TGTGCCAGCAGCCAAACAGGGATATTGGACACTGAAGCTTTCTTT. This translates into CASSQTGILDTEAFF.

Concerning this clone: This is likely an artifact of a read error, given a far larger clone one base away. This sample includes further DNA sequences coding for the same CDR3. The rearrangement joins TRBV13 to TRBJ2-1; 10 bases align to TRBD2. CDR1 is PRHDT, CDR2 FYEKMQ, per germline (reference sequence). Trimming took 5 bases from V and 13 from J; bases not matched to a gene: 20. This CDR3 is built from 17 residues. The CDR3 here is CASSRTASGGPVGDQFF. The DNA for the CDR3 is TGTGCCAGCAGCCGCACGGCTAGCGGGGGCCCCGTAGGTGACCAGTTCTTC. Supplemented by reference TRBV13 and TRBJ2-1, the full variable domain reads AAGVIQSPRHLIKEKRETATLKCYPIPRHDTVYWYQQGPGQDPQFLISFYEKMQSDKGSIPDRFSAQQFSDYHSELNMSSLELGDSALYFCASSRTASGGPVGDQFFGPGTRLTVL.

This clone was detected only once. The chain is built from TRBV19 and TRBJ2-2; a weak D match, TRBD2 (6 bases). V was cut by 8 bases and J by 3 bases, with 16 bases left in between. The CDR3 totals 15 residues. Per germline, CDR1 LNHDA and CDR2 SQIVND (reference sequence). The CDR3 protein is CASGIGEVDTGELFF. As DNA, the CDR3 is TGTGCCAGTGGGATAGGGGAGGTGGACACCGGGGAGCTGTTTTTT.